The 6 T cell receptor beta chains below were found in one sample sequenced in a study of cytomegalovirus exposure and HLA in healthy donors. Primers for the PCR totalled 60 Vbeta and 13 Jbeta. Here immunoSEQ multiplex PCR was the method, and the copy in TCRdb shows in-frame clones only, minus some. The data show over 100,000 clones, over 65% seen once. Sequences were obtained from PBMCs. The source is a man between 40 and 49 years old in good health and CMV-seronegative.

The gene calls are TRBV14 and TRBJ2-1, with D possibly being TRBD1 (6 bases). With 3 bases removed from V and 7 bases from J, the gap between germline ends came to 16 bases. This CDR3 contains 15 residues. Germline V gene sequence: CDR1 SGHDN, CDR2 FVKESK. The CDR3 nucleotides are TGTGCCAGCAGCCAGGTTACAGGGTTTTTTAATGAGCAGTTCTTC. It encodes CASSQVTGFFNEQFF.

The gene calls are TRBV4-3 and TRBJ2-7; tentative D call: TRBD2 (5 bases). The V and J ends lost 0 bases and 4 bases respectively, with 19 bases between them. The CDR3 sequence is 17 residues long. CDR1 and CDR2 from the germline V gene are LGHNA and YSLEER. CDR3 bases: TGCGCCAGCAGCCAAGATTACGACGGAGGATTTAAGTACGAGCAGTACTTC. It codes for CASSQDYDGGFKYEQYF.

J is TRBJ1-6 and V is TRBV5-1, with D perhaps matching TRBD1 (6 bases). The CDR3 covers 13 residues. Germline lookup yields CDR1 SGHRS and CDR2 YFSETQ. With 5 bases removed from V and 9 bases from J, the gap between germline ends came to 12 bases. The CDR3 DNA reads as TGCGCCAGCAGGGGCAGGGGCGCTTCACCCCTCCACTTT. Translating gives CASRGRGASPLHF.

This chain joins TRBV6-1 and TRBJ1-1, with D possibly matching TRBD1 (6 bases). Germline assignment: CDR1 MNHNS and CDR2 SASEGT. V dropped 3 bases and J dropped 3 bases, with 14 bases sitting between them. The length of the CDR3 is 15 residues. The CDR3 here is CASSDQTGGYTEAFF. The CDR3 DNA reads as TGTGCCAGCAGTGACCAGACAGGCGGGTACACTGAAGCTTTCTTT.

This sequence joins TRBV6-6 and TRBJ2-7; maybe TRBD2 (6 bases). Trimming shortened V by 5 bases and J by 1 base, and 12 bases separated the two germline ends. There are 14 residues in the CDR3. Germline V lookup: CDR1 MNHNY, CDR2 SVGAGI (reference sequence). CDR3 bases: TGTGCCAGCAGTCAACTAGCTTCGTCCTACGAGCAGTACTTC. It encodes CASSQLASSYEQYF.

The chain links TRBV6-5 to TRBJ1-2; 7 bases align to TRBD1. Looked up from germline, CDR1 is MNHEY and CDR2 is SVGAGI. This CDR3 is 15 amino acids long. The V segment lost 2 bases and the J segment 4 bases; nucleotides outside the gene matches: 7. For the CDR3, the DNA is TGTGCCAGCAGTTACACCTCGGGACAGACCTATGGCTACACCTTC. Its protein product is CASSYTSGQTYGYTF.